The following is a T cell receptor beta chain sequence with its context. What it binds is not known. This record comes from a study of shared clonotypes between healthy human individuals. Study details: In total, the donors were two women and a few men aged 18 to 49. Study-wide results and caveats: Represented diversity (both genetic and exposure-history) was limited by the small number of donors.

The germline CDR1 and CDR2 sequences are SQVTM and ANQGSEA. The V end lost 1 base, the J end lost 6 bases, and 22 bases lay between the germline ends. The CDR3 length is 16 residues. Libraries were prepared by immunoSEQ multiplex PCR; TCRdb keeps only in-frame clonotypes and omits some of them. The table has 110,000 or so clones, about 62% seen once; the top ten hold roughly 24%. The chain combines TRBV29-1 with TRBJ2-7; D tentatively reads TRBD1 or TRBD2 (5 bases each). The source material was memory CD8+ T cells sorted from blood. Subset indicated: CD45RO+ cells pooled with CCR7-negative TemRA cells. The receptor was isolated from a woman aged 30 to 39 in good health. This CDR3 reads CSVEGRGTRDWSEQYF. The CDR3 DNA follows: TGCAGCGTTGAAGGTCGAGGGACCCGCGACTGGTCCGAGCAGTACTTC.